This TCR beta chain was identified during a study of shared clonotypes between healthy human individuals. Whole-study context: The study enrolled a couple of women and a few men aged 18 to 49.

The CDR3 totals 15 residues. V dropped 2 bases and J dropped 8 bases, with 16 bases sitting between them. CDR1 is SGHTA, CDR2 FQGTGA, per germline. TCRdb's table, derived via immunoSEQ multiplex PCR, lists solely in-frame clones and lacks some. Seen here are about 470,000 clones, around 79% observed once, and the top ten hold less than 15%. The clonotype comes from a woman in her forties in good health. Some clones in this sample may be carry-over from other donors' samples. The V and J genes are TRBV7-3 and TRBJ2-1; D may be TRBD2 (6 bases). The sequenced sample consisted of PBMCs. CDR3 nucleotide sequence: TGTGCCAGCAGCTTATCCGGGAGCCCCTATGATGAGCAGTTCTTC. It is translated as CASSLSGSPYDEQFF. The whole variable domain, filled in from reference TRBV7-3 and TRBJ2-1, reads GAGVSQTPSNKVTEKGKYVELRCDPISGHTALYWYRQSLGQGPEFLIYFQGTGAADDSGLPNDRFFAVRPEGSVSTLKIQRTERGDSAVYLCASSLSGSPYDEQFFGPGTRLTVL.